The T cell receptor (beta chain) under discussion was sequenced for a study of identical twins. This clonotype was seen ten or more times. Antigen unknown. Each CDR3 protein is one row after TCRdb ran MiXCR on the 5' RACE reads. The table has 510,000 or so distinct CDR3 sequences, roughly 15% seen once. Findings and caveats of the study: With abundant cord blood beta clonotypes, insertions were fewer; memory repertoires showed no such pattern. Twins shared out-of-frame alpha sequences with excess low generation probability.

V lost 2 bases and J lost 2, with 9 bases in between. Germline CDR1 and CDR2: SGHAT and FQDESV (reference sequence). The CDR3 extends over 14 amino acids. These data were also reused for a study on yellow fever vaccine responses in identical twins.

The sequence was collected from a woman aged 18-29 years in good health. Sequencing was done on a sample of CD4+ T cells sorted from blood. This chain joins TRBV11-1 and TRBJ2-5; maybe TRBD2 (5 bases). The DNA for the CDR3 is TGTGCCAGCAGCTTATTCCGGGATCAAGAGACCCAGTACTTC. Encoded protein: CASSLFRDQETQYF.